Shown below are 2 T cell receptor beta chains from a single sample sequenced in a study of blood T cells in healthy people across ages. Primed by a sample-barcoded 5' primer and a J-beta primer mix, a second PCR proceeded for about 6 to 11 cycles. A single record per CDR3 protein comes from TCRdb applying MiXCR to the 5' RACE reads. Counted here are some 690,000 distinct CDR3 sequences, 22% occurring once; the ten biggest clones make up 22%. The sequencing input was blood. These TCRs come from a man aged 65 to 85 in good health.

For the CDR3, the DNA is TGTGCCAGCAGTGAAGGGACCCCCGGAGAGCAGTACTTC. Translated: CASSEGTPGEQYF. V gene TRBV6-1 combines with J gene TRBJ2-7; D remains unclear. The CDR3 is 13 amino acids. The germline V gene encodes CDR1 MNHNS and CDR2 SASEGT. Between the trimmed V and J ends, which lost 1 base and 7 bases, there was a span of 11 bases.

J is TRBJ2-7 and V is TRBV5-1; D uncertain. V lost 8 bases to trimming and J lost 0 bases, with 15 bases between them. Germline values: CDR1 SGHRS, CDR2 YFSETQ. The CDR3 has 14 amino acids. The CDR3 spells CASGAGVLSYEQYF. The CDR3 bases are TGCGCCAGTGGAGCAGGCGTCCTCTCCTACGAGCAGTACTTC.